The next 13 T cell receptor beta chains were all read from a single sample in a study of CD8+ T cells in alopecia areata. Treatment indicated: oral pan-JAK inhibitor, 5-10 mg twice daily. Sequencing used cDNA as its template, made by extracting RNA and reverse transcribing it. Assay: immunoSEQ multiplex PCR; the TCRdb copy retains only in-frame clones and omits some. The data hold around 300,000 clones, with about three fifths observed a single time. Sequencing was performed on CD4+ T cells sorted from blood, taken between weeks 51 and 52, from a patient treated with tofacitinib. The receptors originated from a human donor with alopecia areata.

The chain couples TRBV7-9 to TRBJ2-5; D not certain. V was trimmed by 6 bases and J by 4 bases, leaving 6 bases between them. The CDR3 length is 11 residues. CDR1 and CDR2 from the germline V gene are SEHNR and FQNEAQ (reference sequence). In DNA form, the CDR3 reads TGTGCCAGCAGGGCGGCAGAGACCCAGTACTTC. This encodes CASRAAETQYF.

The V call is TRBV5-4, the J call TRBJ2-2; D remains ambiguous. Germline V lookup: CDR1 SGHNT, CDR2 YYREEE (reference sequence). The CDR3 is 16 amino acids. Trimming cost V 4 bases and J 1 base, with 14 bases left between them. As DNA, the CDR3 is TGTGCCAGCAGCCCCGGTATTGGTATGAACACCGGGGAGCTGTTTTTT. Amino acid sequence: CASSPGIGMNTGELFF.

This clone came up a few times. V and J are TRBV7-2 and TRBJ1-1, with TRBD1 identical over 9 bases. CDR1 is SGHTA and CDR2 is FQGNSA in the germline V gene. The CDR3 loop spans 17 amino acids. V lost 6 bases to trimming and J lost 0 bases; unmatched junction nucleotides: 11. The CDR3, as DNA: TGTGCCAGCAGTAGCGGACAGGGGCGCAACATGAACACTGAAGCTTTCTTT. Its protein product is CASSSGQGRNMNTEAFF. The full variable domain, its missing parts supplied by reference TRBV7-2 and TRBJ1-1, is GAGVSQSPSNKVTEKGKDVELRCDPISGHTALYWYRQSLGQGLEFLIYFQGNSAPDKSGLPSDRFSAERTGGSVSTLTIQRTQQEDSAVYLCASSSGQGRNMNTEAFFGQGTRLTVV.

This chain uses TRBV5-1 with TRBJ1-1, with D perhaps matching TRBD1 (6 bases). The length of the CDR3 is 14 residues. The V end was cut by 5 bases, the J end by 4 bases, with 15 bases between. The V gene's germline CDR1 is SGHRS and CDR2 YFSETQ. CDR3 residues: CASRSGTKGTEAFF. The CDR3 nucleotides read TGCGCCAGCAGGTCCGGGACAAAAGGCACTGAAGCTTTCTTT.

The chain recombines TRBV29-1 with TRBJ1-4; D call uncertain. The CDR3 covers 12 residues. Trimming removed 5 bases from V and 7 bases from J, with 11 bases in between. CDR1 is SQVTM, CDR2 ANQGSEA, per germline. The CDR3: CSVSLTGEKLFF. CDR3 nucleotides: TGCAGCGTTTCCTTGACCGGTGAAAAACTGTTTTTT.

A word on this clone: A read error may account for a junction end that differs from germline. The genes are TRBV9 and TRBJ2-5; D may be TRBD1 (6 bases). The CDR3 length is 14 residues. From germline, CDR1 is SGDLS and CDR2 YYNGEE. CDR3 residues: CASSVGGQQGTQYF. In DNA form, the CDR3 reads TGTGCCAGCAGCGTAGGGGGACAACAAGGGACCCAGTACTTC.

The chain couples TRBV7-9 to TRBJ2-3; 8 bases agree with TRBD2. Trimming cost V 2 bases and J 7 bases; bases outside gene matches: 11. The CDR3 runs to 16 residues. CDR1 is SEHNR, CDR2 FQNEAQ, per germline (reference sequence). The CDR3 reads CASSLRPGGAGNTQYF. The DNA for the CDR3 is TGTGCCAGCAGCTTAAGGCCCGGGGGGGCTGGAAATACGCAGTATTTT.

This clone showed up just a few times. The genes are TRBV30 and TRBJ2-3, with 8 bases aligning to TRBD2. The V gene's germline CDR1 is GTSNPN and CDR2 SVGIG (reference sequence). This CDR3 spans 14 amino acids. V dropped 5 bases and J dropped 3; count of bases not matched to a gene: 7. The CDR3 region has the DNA TGTGCCTGGTCGAAGCCGGGAGGGACAGATACGCAGTATTTT. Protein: CAWSKPGGTDTQYF.

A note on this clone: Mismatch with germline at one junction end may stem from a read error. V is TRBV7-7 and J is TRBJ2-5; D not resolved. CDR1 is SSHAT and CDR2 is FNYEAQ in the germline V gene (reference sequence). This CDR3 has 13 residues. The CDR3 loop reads CASSLIVQETQYF. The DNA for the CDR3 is TGTGCTAGCAGCTTGATCGTCCAAGAGACCCAGTACTTC.

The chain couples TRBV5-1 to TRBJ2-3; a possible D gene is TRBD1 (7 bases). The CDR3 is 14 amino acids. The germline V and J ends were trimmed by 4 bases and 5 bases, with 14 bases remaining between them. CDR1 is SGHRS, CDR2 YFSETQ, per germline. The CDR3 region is CASSRRQGGDTQYF. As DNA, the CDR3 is TGCGCCAGCAGCAGGCGACAGGGAGGAGATACGCAGTATTTT.

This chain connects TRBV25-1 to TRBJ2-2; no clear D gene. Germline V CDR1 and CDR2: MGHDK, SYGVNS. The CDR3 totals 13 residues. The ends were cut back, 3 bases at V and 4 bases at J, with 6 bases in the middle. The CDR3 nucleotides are TGTGCCAGCAGTGAGGGAACCACCGGGGAGCTGTTTTTT. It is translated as CASSEGTTGELFF. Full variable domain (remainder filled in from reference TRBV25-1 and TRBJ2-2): EADIYQTPRYLVIGTGKKITLECSQTMGHDKMYWYQQDPGMELHLIHYSYGVNSTEKGDLSSESTVSRIRTEHFPLTLESARPSHTSQYLCASSEGTTGELFFGEGSRLTVL.

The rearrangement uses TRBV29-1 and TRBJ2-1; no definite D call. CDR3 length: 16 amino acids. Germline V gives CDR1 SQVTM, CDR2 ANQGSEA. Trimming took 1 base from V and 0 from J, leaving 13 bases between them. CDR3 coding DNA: TGCAGCGTTGAAGGGGTCGCGAGGTTCTCCTACAATGAGCAGTTCTTC. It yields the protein CSVEGVARFSYNEQFF.

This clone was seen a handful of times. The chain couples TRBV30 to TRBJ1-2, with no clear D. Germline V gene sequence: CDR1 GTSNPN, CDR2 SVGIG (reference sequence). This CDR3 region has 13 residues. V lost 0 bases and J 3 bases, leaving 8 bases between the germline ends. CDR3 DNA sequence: TGTGCCTGGAGTGTAAGGTTGCACTATGGCTACACCTTC. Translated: CAWSVRLHYGYTF.